The 8 T cell receptor beta chains reported below all come from one sample, sequenced in a study of blood T cell repertoires in COVID-19. Using immunoSEQ multiplex PCR, the repertoire was profiled, and TCRdb retains in-frame clones only, with some absent. The sample shows 60,000 to 75,000 clones, around nine tenths of them seen only once. The source material was peripheral blood. These receptors originate from a woman aged 60-75 years with acute or convalescent COVID-19.

The chain couples TRBV10-3 to TRBJ2-1; 8 positions agree with TRBD1. The germline CDR1 and CDR2 sequences are ENHRY and SYGVKD. The CDR3 spans 15 residues. After removal of 1 base from V and 7 bases from J, the junction contained 6 bases not matched to a gene. CDR3 region: CAISELSGGANEQFF. The CDR3 DNA sequence: TGTGCCATCAGTGAGTTATCAGGGGGCGCGAATGAGCAGTTCTTC.

The genes are TRBV2 and TRBJ2-3; 7 bases line up with TRBD2. CDR1 SNHLY and CDR2 FYNNEI come from the germline V gene. V lost 7 bases to trimming and J lost 1 base; unmatched junction nucleotides: 8. The CDR3 has 15 residues. In DNA form, the CDR3 reads TGTGCCAGCAAGGGAGGGGTGGCGGGCACAGATACGCAGTATTTT. Translating gives CASKGGVAGTDTQYF.

The genes are TRBV19 and TRBJ1-4; no clear D gene. This CDR3 spans 15 amino acids. Deletions cut 5 bases from V and 5 bases from J, with 15 bases between. Germline CDR1 LNHDA, CDR2 SQIVND (reference sequence). The CDR3 sequence: CASSLSSAGNEKLFF. The CDR3 DNA sequence: TGTGCCAGTAGTCTAAGCTCCGCGGGGAATGAAAAACTGTTTTTT.

The V and J genes are TRBV6-6 and TRBJ1-1; D ambiguous. V lost 0 bases to trimming and J lost 3 bases, with 14 bases between them. The CDR3 runs to 16 residues. Per germline, CDR1 MNHNY and CDR2 SVGAGI (reference sequence). The CDR3 loop is CASSYSIRGDDTEAFF. CDR3 bases: TGTGCCAGCAGTTACTCGATTCGGGGTGATGACACTGAAGCTTTCTTT.

The chain employs TRBV6-5 and TRBJ1-3; no firm D call. Germline V lookup: CDR1 MNHEY, CDR2 SVGAGI. Trimming left V 2 bases short and J 0 bases short, with 8 bases between. The CDR3 loop spans 15 amino acids. CDR3 sequence (DNA): TGTGCCAGCAGTTACGGGCAGGACTCTGGAAACACCATATATTTT. Its protein product is CASSYGQDSGNTIYF.

V is TRBV5-1 and J is TRBJ2-6; tentatively, D is TRBD2 (6 bases). The CDR3 runs to 15 residues. The germline V gene encodes CDR1 SGHRS and CDR2 YFSETQ. Trimming cost V 2 bases and J 0 bases, with 6 bases left between them. CDR3 residues: CASSFGGSGANVLTF. As DNA, the CDR3 is TGCGCCAGCAGCTTCGGGGGCTCTGGGGCCAACGTCCTGACTTTC.

The chain employs TRBV30 and TRBJ1-5; D possibly corresponds to TRBD1 (5 bases). Germline V gives CDR1 GTSNPN, CDR2 SVGIG (reference sequence). The CDR3 length is 14 residues. V was pared by 7 bases and J by 0 bases, with 13 bases between. CDR3 loop: CALGGGYSNQPQHF. DNA of the CDR3: TGTGCCTTGGGCGGGGGATATAGCAATCAGCCCCAGCATTTT.

The chain is built from TRBV6-5 and TRBJ1-4; 7 bases line up with TRBD1. CDR1 and CDR2 from the germline V gene are MNHEY and SVGAGI. V was clipped by 7 bases and J by 0 bases; unmatched bases: 5. This CDR3 region has 15 residues. CDR3 residues: CASTGTVATNEKLFF. As DNA, the CDR3 is TGTGCCAGCACAGGGACAGTTGCAACTAATGAAAAACTGTTTTTT.